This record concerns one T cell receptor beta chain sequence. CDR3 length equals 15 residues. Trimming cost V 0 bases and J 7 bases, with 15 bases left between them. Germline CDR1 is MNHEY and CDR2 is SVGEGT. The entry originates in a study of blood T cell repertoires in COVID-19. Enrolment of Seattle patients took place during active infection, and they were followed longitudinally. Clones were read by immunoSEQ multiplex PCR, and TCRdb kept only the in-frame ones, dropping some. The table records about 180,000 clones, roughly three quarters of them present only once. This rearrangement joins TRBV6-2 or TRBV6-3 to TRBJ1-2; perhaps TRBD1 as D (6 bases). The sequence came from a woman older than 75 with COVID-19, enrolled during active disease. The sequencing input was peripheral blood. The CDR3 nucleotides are TGTGCCAGCAGTTACTCGAGTGGGGGCGGACCTGGCTACACCTTC. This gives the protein CASSYSSGGGPGYTF.